The 5 T cell receptor beta chains given below trace back to one sample, sequenced in a study of T cell responses to AZD1222 COVID-19 vaccine. Assay used: immunoSEQ multiplex PCR; TCRdb lists only in-frame clones, some missing. The data contain 70,000 or so clones, over 75% of them singletons. Specimen: peripheral blood, collected on day 0 of AZD1222 vaccination. The receptors derive from an adult in good health.

This rearrangement joins TRBV18 to TRBJ1-3; D unclear. Trimming removed 3 bases from V and 0 bases from J, with 12 bases in between. This CDR3 region has 16 residues. Germline-derived CDR1 and CDR2 are KGHSH and LQKENI. The CDR3 coding sequence is TGTGCCAGCTCACCCCCGCAGGCGGTCTCTGGAAACACCATATATTTT. Protein: CASSPPQAVSGNTIYF.

The V call is TRBV10-3, the J call TRBJ2-3; tentatively, D is TRBD2 (5 bases). The germline V gene has CDR1 ENHRY and CDR2 SYGVKD. Between the trimmed V and J ends, which lost 8 bases and 2 bases, there was a span of 11 bases. The CDR3 has 13 residues. The CDR3 loop is CAIQAADTDTQYF. The CDR3 nucleotides read TGTGCCATCCAAGCGGCTGACACAGATACGCAGTATTTT.

This clone showed up just once. V is TRBV30 and J is TRBJ1-3, with TRBD1 matching over 8 bases. CDR1 and CDR2 from the germline V gene are GTSNPN and SVGIG (reference sequence). The CDR3 has 14 residues. After removal of 5 bases from V and 2 bases from J, the junction contained 5 bases not matched to a gene. CDR3 in amino acids: CAWHPGGAGNTIYF. The CDR3 DNA reads TGTGCCTGGCATCCAGGGGGCGCTGGAAACACCATATATTTT.

The rearrangement links TRBV2 to TRBJ1-1; D uncertain. Trimming shortened V by 7 bases and J by 10 bases, and 16 bases separated the two germline ends. Germline loops: CDR1 SNHLY, CDR2 FYNNEI. CDR3 length: 12 amino acids. The CDR3 DNA follows: TGTGCCAGCACCTTGGGAGCGGGAGGAGCTTTCTTT. It codes for CASTLGAGGAFF.

V gene TRBV7-9 combines with J gene TRBJ2-3; D is uncertain. Trimming left V 5 bases short and J 2 bases short, with 11 bases between. The CDR3 runs 14 residues. From germline, CDR1 is SEHNR and CDR2 FQNEAQ (reference sequence). The DNA of the CDR3 is TGTGCCAGCAGCCTAGGTCAGGACACAGATACGCAGTATTTT. Translating it yields CASSLGQDTDTQYF. The whole variable domain, filled in from reference TRBV7-9 and TRBJ2-3, reads DTGVSQNPRHKITKRGQNVTFRCDPISEHNRLYWYRQTLGQGPEFLTYFQNEAQLEKSRLLSDRFSAERPKGSFSTLEIQRTEQGDSAMYLCASSLGQDTDTQYFGPGTRLTVL.